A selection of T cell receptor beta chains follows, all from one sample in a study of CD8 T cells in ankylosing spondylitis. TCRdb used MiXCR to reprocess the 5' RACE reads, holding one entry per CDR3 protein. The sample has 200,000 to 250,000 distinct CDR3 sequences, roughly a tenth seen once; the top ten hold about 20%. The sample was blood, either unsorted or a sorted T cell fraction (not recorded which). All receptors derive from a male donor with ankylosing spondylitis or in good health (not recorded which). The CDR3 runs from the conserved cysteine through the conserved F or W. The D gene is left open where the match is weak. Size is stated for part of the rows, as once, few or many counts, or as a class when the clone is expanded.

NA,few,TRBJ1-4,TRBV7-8,CASSFRFSEKLFF,TGTGCCAGCAGCTTCCGGTTTAGTGAAAAACTGTTTTTT
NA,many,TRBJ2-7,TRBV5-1,CASSLGRAEEQYF,TGCGCCAGCAGCTTGGGTCGTGCGGAGGAGCAGTACTTC
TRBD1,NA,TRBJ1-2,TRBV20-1,CSARVEDRSYGYTF,TGCAGTGCTAGAGTCGAGGACAGGTCCTATGGCTACACCTTC
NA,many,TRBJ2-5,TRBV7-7,CASSFGRKQETQYF,TGTGCTAGCAGCTTCGGACGGAAACAAGAGACCCAGTACTTC
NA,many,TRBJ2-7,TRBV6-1,CASSEAGRRVSEQYF,TGTGCCAGCAGTGAAGCAGGGAGGAGAGTTTCGGAGCAGTACTTC
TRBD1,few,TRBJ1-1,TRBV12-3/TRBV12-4,CASSPLTGGTEAFF,TGTGCCAGCAGTCCGCTGACAGGGGGCACTGAAGCTTTCTTT
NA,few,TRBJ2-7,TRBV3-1,CASSQAPTAAGSFYEQYF,TGTGCCAGCAGCCAAGCTCCCACGGCCGCGGGGAGTTTCTACGAGCAGTACTTC
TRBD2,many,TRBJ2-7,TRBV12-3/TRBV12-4,CASSITSGGAYEQYF,TGTGCCAGCAGTATCACTAGCGGGGGGGCCTACGAGCAGTACTTC
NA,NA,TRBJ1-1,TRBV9,CASSPNGAPGAYTEAFF,TGTGCCAGCAGCCCGAATGGGGCGCCCGGGGCTTACACTGAAGCTTTCTTT
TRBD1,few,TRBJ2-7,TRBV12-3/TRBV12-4,CASNLGQGEKQYF,TGTGCCAGCAACCTAGGACAGGGGGAAAAGCAGTACTTC
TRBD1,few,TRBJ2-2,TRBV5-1,CASSALPGGDSGELFF,TGCGCCAGCAGCGCCCTCCCAGGGGGCGACTCCGGGGAGCTGTTTTTT
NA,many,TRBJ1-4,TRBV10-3,CAISESGQGDEKLFF,TGTGCCATCAGTGAATCGGGGCAGGGCGATGAAAAACTGTTTTTT
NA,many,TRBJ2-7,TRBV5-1,CASSSEGAINNEQYF,TGCGCCAGCAGCTCGGAGGGGGCAATTAATAACGAGCAGTACTTC
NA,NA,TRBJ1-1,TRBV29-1,CSVEDGGGQNTEAFF,TGCAGCGTTGAAGATGGTGGGGGCCAGAACACTGAAGCTTTCTTT
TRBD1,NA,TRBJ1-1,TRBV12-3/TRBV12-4,CASSFHRGQAFF,TGTGCCAGCAGTTTTCACAGGGGGCAAGCTTTCTTT
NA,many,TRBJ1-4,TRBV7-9,CASSLQPQEKLFF,TGTGCCAGCAGCTTACAGCCCCAAGAAAAACTGTTTTTT
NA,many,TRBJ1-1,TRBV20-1,CSASSRNTEAFF,TGCAGTGCCAGTTCCAGGAACACTGAAGCTTTCTTT
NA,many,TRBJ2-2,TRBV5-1,CASSWVNPQGSTGELFF,TGCGCCAGCAGCTGGGTGAACCCCCAGGGGAGCACCGGGGAGCTGTTTTTT
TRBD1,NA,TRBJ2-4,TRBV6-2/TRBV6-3,CASSYSGTGSAIQYF,TGTGCCAGCAGTTACTCAGGGACAGGGAGCGCCATTCAGTACTTC
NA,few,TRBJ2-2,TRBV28,CASSRAGTRGTGELFF,TGTGCCAGCAGCCGTGCCGGGACCCGAGGAACCGGGGAGCTGTTTTTT
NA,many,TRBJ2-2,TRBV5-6,CASRLWGRLKAGELFF,TGTGCCAGCAGGCTTTGGGGCAGGTTAAAGGCCGGGGAGCTGTTTTTT
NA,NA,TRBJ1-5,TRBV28,CASSLEGPWRPQHF,TGTGCCAGCAGTTTGGAAGGGCCCTGGCGGCCCCAGCATTTT
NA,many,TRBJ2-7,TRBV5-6,CASSLGLPESYEQYF,TGTGCCAGCAGCTTAGGGCTTCCGGAGTCCTACGAGCAGTACTTC
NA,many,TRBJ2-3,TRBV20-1,CSADPPGRSGTDTQYF,TGCAGTGCCGACCCCCCGGGACGTTCGGGCACAGATACGCAGTATTTT
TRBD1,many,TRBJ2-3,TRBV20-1,CSARARGQGLDTQYF,TGCAGTGCCAGGGCTCGGGGACAGGGGTTAGATACGCAGTATTTT
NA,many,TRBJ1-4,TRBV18,CASSRQPSNEKLFF,TGTGCCAGCTCACGACAGCCGAGTAATGAAAAACTGTTTTTT
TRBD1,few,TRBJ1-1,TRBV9,CASSVLTGGAEGAFF,TGTGCCAGCAGCGTACTGACAGGGGGCGCCGAAGGGGCTTTCTTT
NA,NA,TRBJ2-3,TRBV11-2,CASSLDRRTDTQYF,TGTGCCAGCAGCTTAGATCGCCGTACAGATACGCAGTATTTT
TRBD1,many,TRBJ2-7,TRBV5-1,CASGRNRGAYEQYF,TGCGCCAGCGGACGAAACAGGGGCGCCTACGAGCAGTACTTC
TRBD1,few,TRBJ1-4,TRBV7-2,CASSSLTGGDEKLFF,TGTGCCAGCAGCTCGCTGACAGGGGGGGATGAAAAACTGTTTTTT
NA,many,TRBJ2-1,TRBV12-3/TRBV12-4,CASSFGVGDYNEQFF,TGTGCCAGCAGTTTTGGGGTAGGGGATTACAATGAGCAGTTCTTC
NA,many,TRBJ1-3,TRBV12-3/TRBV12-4,CASSPSGSGNTIYF,TGTGCCAGCAGTCCCAGCGGGTCTGGAAACACCATATATTTT
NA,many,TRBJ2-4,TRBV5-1,CASRGENIQYF,TGCGCCAGCAGGGGAGAAAACATTCAGTACTTC
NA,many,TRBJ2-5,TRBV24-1,CATSDSGQYQETQYF,TGTGCCACCAGTGATTCCGGACAGTACCAAGAGACCCAGTACTTC
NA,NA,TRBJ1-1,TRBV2,CASSSADFRENTEAFF,TGTGCCAGCAGCTCGGCCGACTTCAGGGAGAACACTGAAGCTTTCTTT
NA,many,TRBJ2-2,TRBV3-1,CASSQDNRELFF,TGTGCCAGCAGCCAAGATAACCGGGAGCTGTTTTTT
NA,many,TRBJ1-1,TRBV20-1,CSARDSGQRTEAFF,TGCAGTGCTAGAGATTCCGGACAGCGAACTGAAGCTTTCTTT
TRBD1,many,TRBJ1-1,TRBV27,CASSLSRGQGNTEAFF,TGTGCCAGCAGTTTATCCCGGGGACAGGGGAACACTGAAGCTTTCTTT
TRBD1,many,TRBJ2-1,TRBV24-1,CATSTVIQAGTGAINEQFF,TGTGCCACCAGTACAGTGATCCAAGCCGGGACAGGGGCGATCAATGAGCAGTTCTTC
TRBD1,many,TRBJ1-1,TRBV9,CASSARDRPNTEAFF,TGTGCCAGCAGCGCTCGGGACAGGCCGAACACTGAAGCTTTCTTT